Described below is a single T cell receptor beta chain sequence and its context. The data originate from a study of preoperative IRX-2 immunotherapy in early breast cancer. Clones were sequenced by immunoSEQ multiplex PCR, and TCRdb holds only the in-frame ones, with some missing. This table has about 23,000 clones, 80% to 90% appearing once. V was clipped by 2 bases and J by 5 bases, with 12 bases between them. The CDR3 runs to 14 residues. Germline V gene lookup returns CDR1 MNHNS and CDR2 SASEGT. Specified treatment: preoperative locoregional IRX-2 cytokine immunotherapy. The source of this sequence is a human donor with breast cancer. The V call is TRBV6-1, the J call TRBJ1-1; tentatively, D is TRBD1 (5 bases). The specimen was tumor tissue, collected after IRX-2 immunotherapy. The CDR3 nucleotides read TGTGCCAGCAGTGAACCGGGGCGCGGAACTGAAGCTTTCTTT. Its translation: CASSEPGRGTEAFF.